These 13 T cell receptor beta chains came from one sample sequenced in a study of identical twins. TCRdb reprocessed the 5' RACE reads via MiXCR and lists one record per CDR3 protein. Here the sample spans about 520,000 distinct CDR3 sequences, roughly a fifth being singletons. The sample was also reused in another study, on T cells expressing NK-cell markers.

What was sequenced was CD4+ T cells sorted from blood. These receptor sequences come from a woman between 18 and 30 years old in good health.

Here the CDR3 DNA reads TGTGCCAGCGTTACCAGCGGCTCAACTGGCTACGAGCAGTACTTC. This gives the protein CASVTSGSTGYEQYF. This chain uses TRBV7-2 with TRBJ2-7; possibly TRBD2 for D (5 bases). Germline CDR1 and CDR2: SGHTA and FQGNSA. The V gene lost 8 bases and the J gene lost 3 bases, with 20 bases spanning the gap. The CDR3 loop spans 15 amino acids.

This rearrangement joins TRBV4-3 to TRBJ2-6, with 12 nucleotides matching TRBD2. This CDR3 region has 18 residues. Germline V lookup: CDR1 LGHNA, CDR2 YSLEER. Trimming at V came to 0 bases and at J to 2 bases, leaving 2 bases not matched to a gene. The chain's CDR3 is CASSQDPSGRAGANVLTF. The CDR3 nucleotides read TGCGCCAGCAGCCAAGATCCTAGCGGGAGGGCTGGGGCCAACGTCCTGACTTTC.

This clonotype has a handful of counts. The chain couples TRBV5-1 to TRBJ2-1, with 10 nucleotides matching TRBD2. This CDR3 contains 18 residues. Germline V gene sequence: CDR1 SGHRS, CDR2 YFSETQ. The trim removed 2 bases at V and 1 base at J, leaving 9 bases unmatched. CDR3 sequence: CASSFSSGSLGSYNEQFF. The CDR3 nucleotides read TGCGCCAGCAGCTTTTCTAGCGGGAGTTTAGGGTCCTACAATGAGCAGTTCTTC.

The chain has TRBV10-3 and TRBJ2-7; 10 nucleotides match TRBD2. Germline V gene sequence: CDR1 ENHRY, CDR2 SYGVKD. The CDR3 consists of 13 residues. Trimming cost V 3 bases and J 9 bases; bases outside gene matches: 5. In nucleotides, the CDR3 is TGTGCCATCAGTGAAGTAGCGGGGGGCCGGCAGTACTTC. This sequence encodes CAISEVAGGRQYF.

This clonotype has only a few counts. The chain has TRBV15 and TRBJ2-7; D ambiguous. The CDR3 is 13 amino acids. V was shortened by 1 base and J by 2 bases, with 6 bases between the two germline ends. Germline values: CDR1 LNHNV, CDR2 YYDKDF (reference sequence). CDR3 amino acids: CATSRADTYEQYF. The CDR3, as DNA: TGTGCCACCAGCAGAGCGGATACCTACGAGCAGTACTTC. The whole variable domain, filled in from reference TRBV15 and TRBJ2-7, reads DAMVIQNPRYQVTQFGKPVTLSCSQTLNHNVMYWYQQKSSQAPKLLFHYYDKDFNNEADTPDNFQSRRPNTSFCFLDIRSPGLGDTAMYLCATSRADTYEQYFGPGTRLTVT.

The genes are TRBV29-1 and TRBJ2-1; D is possibly TRBD1 (6 bases). Trimming removed 6 bases from V and 10 bases from J, with 19 bases in between. Germline V CDR1 and CDR2: SQVTM, ANQGSEA. The CDR3 contains 13 residues. Written as DNA, the CDR3 is TGCAGCGTCTCATGGGGGCAAATAGGGGAGCAGTTCTTC. Amino acid sequence: CSVSWGQIGEQFF.

This clonotype appeared a few times. The genes are TRBV10-3 and TRBJ2-3; 9 nucleotides agree with TRBD2. The junction had 5 bases not matched to a gene; V was cut back by 4 bases and J by 6 bases. CDR3 length equals 14 residues. The germline gives CDR1 ENHRY, CDR2 SYGVKD. The CDR3 region is CAISGGGAVDTQYF. CDR3 nucleotides: TGTGCCATCAGTGGCGGGGGGGCAGTGGATACGCAGTATTTT.

This clonotype occurred many times. The V call is TRBV15, the J call TRBJ2-1; D gene ambiguous. The CDR3 sequence is 13 residues long. With 0 bases removed from V and 7 bases from J, the gap between germline ends came to 7 bases. Germline V lookup: CDR1 LNHNV, CDR2 YYDKDF (reference sequence). The CDR3 sequence: CATSRDLGNEQFF. The CDR3 DNA is TGTGCCACCAGCAGAGATCTGGGAAATGAGCAGTTCTTC.

This clonotype has just a few counts. The V gene is TRBV12-3 or TRBV12-4, the J gene TRBJ1-6; D unresolved. The CDR3 contains 15 residues. V lost 3 bases to trimming and J lost 5 bases, with 11 bases between them. The CDR3 region is CASSFRPGHNSPLHF. In DNA, the CDR3 is TGTGCCAGCAGTTTCCGGCCAGGTCATAATTCACCCCTCCACTTT.

This clonotype was detected only a few times. The rearrangement links TRBV9 to TRBJ2-3, with 8 nucleotides matching TRBD2. The V gene end was trimmed by 0 bases and the J gene end by 5 bases; junction bases not matched to a gene: 2. Germline V gene lookup returns CDR1 SGDLS and CDR2 YYNGEE. This CDR3 is built from 14 residues. The CDR3 protein is CASSVELAEDTQYF. CDR3 sequence (DNA): TGTGCCAGCAGCGTAGAACTAGCGGAAGATACGCAGTATTTT.

CDR3 region: CASTGNRMNTEAFF. CDR3 DNA sequence: TGTGCCAGCACCGGAAACAGGATGAACACTGAAGCTTTCTTT. V is TRBV6-2 or TRBV6-3 and J is TRBJ1-1; D possibly corresponds to TRBD1 (5 bases). Germline loops: CDR1 MNHEY, CDR2 SVGEGT. CDR3 length: 14 residues. With 7 bases removed from V and 0 bases from J, the gap between germline ends came to 12 bases.

The rearrangement links TRBV7-2 to TRBJ2-6; D unclear. This CDR3 comprises 15 residues. V lost 3 bases, J lost 0 bases, and 6 bases lay in between. Germline V gene data show CDR1 as SGHTA and CDR2 as FQGNSA. CDR3 DNA: TGTGCCAGCAGCTTGAAGAGCTCTGGGGCCAACGTCCTGACTTTC. Its protein is CASSLKSSGANVLTF.

This clonotype was counted at least ten times. The gene calls are TRBV11-2 and TRBJ2-1, with 11 bases aligning to TRBD2. V was pared by 2 bases and J by 2 bases, with 8 bases of the junction left unmatched. This CDR3 contains 18 residues. CDR1 is SGHAT, CDR2 FQNNGV, per germline. The CDR3 sequence is CASSLLAGGNRAYNEQFF. The CDR3 nucleotides read TGTGCCAGCAGCTTACTAGCGGGAGGAAACAGGGCCTACAATGAGCAGTTCTTC.